The clone carrying this TCR beta chain has more than one count but fewer than ten. CDR1 is ENHRY and CDR2 is SYGVKD in the germline V gene. The CDR3 is 14 residues long. V lost 4 bases to trimming and J lost 1 base, with 8 bases between them. This entry is derived from a study of regulatory T cells in long-lasting Graves disease. Noted time point: newly diagnosed GD, antithyroid drugs for less than 3 months. Researchers made the TCR library from RNA that was extracted from PBMCs. CDR3 regions were amplified by Arm-PCR using iRepertoire HTBI primers to build TCR beta libraries. Using its own MiXCR run on the multiplex PCR reads, TCRdb lists one record per CDR3 protein. The sample contains 400,000 to 500,000 distinct CDR3 sequences, roughly 15% of which appear only once. The same data also went into a second study, on T cells in Graves' hyperthyroidism and ophthalmopathy. This second study says: Subjects aged 18 to 65 presented with newly diagnosed hyperthyroidism of less than 2 months' duration. In the analysis, a 13 V-J model separated ophthalmopathy from stable hyperthyroidism.

The J gene is TRBJ2-4, the V gene TRBV10-3; possible D gene TRBD1, 5 bases. Sequencing was performed on peripheral blood mononuclear cells (PBMCs), taken at new diagnosis, from a patient treated with antithyroid drugs. The origin of this receptor is a woman aged 45-65 years with Graves disease. The CDR3 is CAISGGLAKNIQYF. CDR3 nucleotide sequence: TGTGCCATCAGTGGGGGCCTGGCCAAAAACATTCAGTACTTC.